The 3 T cell receptor beta chains presented below share a single source sample, sequenced in a study of vaccination and CD4 T cells after COVID-19. Sample treatment: approximately 10-day PBMC culture with coronavirus spike peptide pools or control peptides (ViraFEST assay). Oncomine TCR Beta short-read sequencing was applied to DNA from cultured CD4+ T cells. In TCRdb, the PCR reads were re-called with MiXCR into one record per CDR3 protein. The repertoire includes about 11,000 distinct CDR3 sequences, approximately 41% of them detected once, and 29% sits in the top ten. What these receptors recognize is not known. The sample comprised CD4+ T cells from blood, cultured in vitro. These receptors were obtained from a human donor who had recovered from COVID-19.

The V and J genes are TRBV6-2 or TRBV6-3 and TRBJ2-7; D is possibly TRBD1 or TRBD2 (6 bases each). CDR1 and CDR2 from the germline V gene are MNHEY and SVGEGT. V was pared by 0 bases and J by 7 bases, with 13 bases between. The CDR3 is made up of 14 amino acids. The CDR3 is CASSYSLTGAEQYF. The CDR3 region has the DNA TGTGCCAGCAGTTACTCCTTAACGGGGGCTGAGCAGTACTTC.

This chain uses TRBV6-2 or TRBV6-3 with TRBJ1-5; 8 bases fit TRBD1. This CDR3 spans 15 amino acids. V was pared by 6 bases and J by 1 base, with 5 bases of the junction left unmatched. Per germline, CDR1 MNHEY and CDR2 SVGEGT. This CDR3 is CASRSTGGSNQPQHF. The CDR3 region has the DNA TGTGCCAGCAGATCCACAGGGGGGAGCAATCAGCCCCAGCATTTT.

This clonotype appeared a few times. CDR3 nucleotides: TGTGCCAGCAGTTACACTAGCGGGGCTAGGGCTACGCAGTATTTT. This encodes CASSYTSGARATQYF. The chain combines TRBV7-9 with TRBJ2-3, with 10 bases aligning to TRBD2. Trimming cost V 6 bases and J 8 bases; bases outside gene matches: 11. The CDR3 has 15 amino acids. Germline V lookup: CDR1 SEHNR, CDR2 FQNEAQ (reference sequence).